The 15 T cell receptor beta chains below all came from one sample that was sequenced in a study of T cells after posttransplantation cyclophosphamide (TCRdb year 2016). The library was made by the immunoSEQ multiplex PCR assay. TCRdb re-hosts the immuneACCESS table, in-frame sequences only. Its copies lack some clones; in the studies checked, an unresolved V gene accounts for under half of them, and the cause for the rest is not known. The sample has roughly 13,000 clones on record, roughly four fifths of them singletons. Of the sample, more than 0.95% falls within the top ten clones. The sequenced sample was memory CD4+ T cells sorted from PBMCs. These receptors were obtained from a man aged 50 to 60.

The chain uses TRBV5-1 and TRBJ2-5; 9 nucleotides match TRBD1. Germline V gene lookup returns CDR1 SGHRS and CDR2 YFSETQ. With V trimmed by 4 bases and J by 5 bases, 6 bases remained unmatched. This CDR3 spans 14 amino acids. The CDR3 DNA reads TGCGCCAGCAGCGTTCGACAGGGGGGGGAGACCCAGTACTTC. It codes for CASSVRQGGETQYF.

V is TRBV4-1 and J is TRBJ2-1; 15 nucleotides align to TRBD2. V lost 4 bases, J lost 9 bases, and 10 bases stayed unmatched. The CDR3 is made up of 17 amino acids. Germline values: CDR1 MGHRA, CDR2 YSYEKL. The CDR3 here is CASSRVGLAGGKVEQFF. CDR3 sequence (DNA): TGCGCCAGCAGCCGAGTGGGACTAGCGGGGGGTAAGGTTGAGCAGTTCTTC.

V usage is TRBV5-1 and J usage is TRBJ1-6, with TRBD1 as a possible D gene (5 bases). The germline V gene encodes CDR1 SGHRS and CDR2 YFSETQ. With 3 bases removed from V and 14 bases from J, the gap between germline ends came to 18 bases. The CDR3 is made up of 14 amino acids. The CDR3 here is CASSSGLVMDTLHF. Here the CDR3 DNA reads TGCGCCAGCAGCTCAGGTCTGGTTATGGACACCCTCCACTTT.

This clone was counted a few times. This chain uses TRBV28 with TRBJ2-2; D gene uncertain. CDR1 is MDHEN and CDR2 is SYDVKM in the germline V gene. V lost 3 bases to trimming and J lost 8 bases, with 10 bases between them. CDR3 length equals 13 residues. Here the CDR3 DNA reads TGTGCCAGCAGTTTCTACTCGCGTGGGGAGCTGTTTTTT. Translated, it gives CASSFYSRGELFF.

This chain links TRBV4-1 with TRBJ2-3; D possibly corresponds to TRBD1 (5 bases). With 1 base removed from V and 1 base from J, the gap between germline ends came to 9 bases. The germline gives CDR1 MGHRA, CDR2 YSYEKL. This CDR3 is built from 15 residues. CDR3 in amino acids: CASSQVGAGTDTQYF. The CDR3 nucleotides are TGCGCCAGCAGCCAAGTAGGGGCTGGCACAGATACGCAGTATTTT.

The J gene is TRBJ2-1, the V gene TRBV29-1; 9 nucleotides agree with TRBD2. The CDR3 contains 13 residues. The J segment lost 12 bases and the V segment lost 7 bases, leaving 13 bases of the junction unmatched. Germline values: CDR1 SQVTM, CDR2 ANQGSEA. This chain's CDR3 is CSGRVAGEGRQFF. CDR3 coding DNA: TGCAGCGGTCGAGTAGCGGGAGAGGGAAGGCAGTTCTTC.

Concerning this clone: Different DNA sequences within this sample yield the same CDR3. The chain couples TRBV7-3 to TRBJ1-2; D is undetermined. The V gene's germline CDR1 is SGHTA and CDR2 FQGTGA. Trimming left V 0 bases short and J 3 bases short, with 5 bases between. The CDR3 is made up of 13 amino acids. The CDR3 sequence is CASSLTQDYGYTF. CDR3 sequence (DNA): TGTGCCAGCAGCTTAACTCAGGACTATGGCTACACCTTC.

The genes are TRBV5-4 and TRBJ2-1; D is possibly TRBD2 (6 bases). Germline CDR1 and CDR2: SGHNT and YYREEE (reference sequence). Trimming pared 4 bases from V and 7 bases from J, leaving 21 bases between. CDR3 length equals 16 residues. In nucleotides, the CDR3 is TGTGCCAGCAGCCCCCAGGAGGGGCAGGTAGTGAATGAGCAGTTCTTC. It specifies CASSPQEGQVVNEQFF.

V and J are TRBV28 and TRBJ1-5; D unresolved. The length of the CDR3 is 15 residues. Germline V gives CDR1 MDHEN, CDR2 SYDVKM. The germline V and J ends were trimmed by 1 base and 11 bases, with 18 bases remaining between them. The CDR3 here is CASSLLGGPMRAQHF. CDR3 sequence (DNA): TGTGCCAGCAGTTTATTGGGAGGGCCCATGAGGGCCCAGCATTTT.

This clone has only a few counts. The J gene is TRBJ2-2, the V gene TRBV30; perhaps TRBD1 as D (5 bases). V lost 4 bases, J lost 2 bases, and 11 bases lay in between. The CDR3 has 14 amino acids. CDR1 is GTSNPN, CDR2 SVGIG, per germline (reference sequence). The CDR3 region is CAWKVRANTGELFF. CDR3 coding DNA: TGTGCCTGGAAAGTCAGGGCTAACACCGGGGAGCTGTTTTTT.

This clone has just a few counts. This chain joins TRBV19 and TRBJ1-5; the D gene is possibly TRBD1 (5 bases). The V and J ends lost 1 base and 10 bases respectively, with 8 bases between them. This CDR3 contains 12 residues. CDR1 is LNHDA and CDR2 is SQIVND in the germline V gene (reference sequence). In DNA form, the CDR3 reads TGTGCCAGTAGTATAGTCGGGGGACCCCAGCATTTT. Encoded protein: CASSIVGGPQHF.

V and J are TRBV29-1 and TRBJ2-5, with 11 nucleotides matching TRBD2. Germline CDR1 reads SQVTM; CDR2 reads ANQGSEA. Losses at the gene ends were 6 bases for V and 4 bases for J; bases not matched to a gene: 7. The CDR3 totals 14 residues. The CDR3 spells CSVFELAGAETQYF. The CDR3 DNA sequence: TGCAGCGTCTTCGAACTAGCGGGAGCAGAGACCCAGTACTTC.

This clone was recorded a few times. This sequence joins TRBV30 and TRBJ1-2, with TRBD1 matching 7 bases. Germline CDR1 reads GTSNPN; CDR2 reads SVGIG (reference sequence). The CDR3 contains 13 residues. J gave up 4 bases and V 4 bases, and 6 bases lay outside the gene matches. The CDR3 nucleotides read TGTGCCTGGAACCGGGACAGACCCTATGGCTACACCTTC. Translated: CAWNRDRPYGYTF.

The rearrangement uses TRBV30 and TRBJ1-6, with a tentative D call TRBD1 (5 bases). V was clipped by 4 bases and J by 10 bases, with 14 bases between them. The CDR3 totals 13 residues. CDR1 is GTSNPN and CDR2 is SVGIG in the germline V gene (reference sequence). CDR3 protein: CAWNPDISSPLHF. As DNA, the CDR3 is TGTGCCTGGAATCCGGACATTTCATCACCCCTCCACTTT.

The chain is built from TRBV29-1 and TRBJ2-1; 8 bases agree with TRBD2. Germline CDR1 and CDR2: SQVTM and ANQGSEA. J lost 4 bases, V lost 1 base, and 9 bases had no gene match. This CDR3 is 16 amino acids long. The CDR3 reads CSVEVWSGGWYNEQFF. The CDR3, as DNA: TGCAGCGTTGAAGTATGGAGCGGGGGATGGTACAATGAGCAGTTCTTC.